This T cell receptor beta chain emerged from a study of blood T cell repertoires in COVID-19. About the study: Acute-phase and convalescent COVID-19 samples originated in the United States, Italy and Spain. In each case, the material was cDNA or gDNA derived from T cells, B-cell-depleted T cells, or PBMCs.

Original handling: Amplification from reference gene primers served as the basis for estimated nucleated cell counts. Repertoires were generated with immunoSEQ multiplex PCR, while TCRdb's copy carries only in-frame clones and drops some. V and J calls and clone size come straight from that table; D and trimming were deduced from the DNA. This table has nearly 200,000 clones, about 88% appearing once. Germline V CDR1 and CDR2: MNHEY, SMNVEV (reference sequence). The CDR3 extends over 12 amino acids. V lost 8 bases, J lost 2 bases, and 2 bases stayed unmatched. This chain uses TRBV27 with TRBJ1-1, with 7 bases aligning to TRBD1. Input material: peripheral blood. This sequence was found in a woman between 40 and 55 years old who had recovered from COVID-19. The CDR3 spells CASRDSNTEAFF. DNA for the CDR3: TGTGCCAGCCGGGACAGCAACACTGAAGCTTTCTTT.